This T cell receptor (beta chain) was identified in a study of blood T cell repertoires in COVID-19. Across the whole study: Sites in the United States, Italy and Spain provided acute and convalescent COVID-19 samples. The cDNA or gDNA used as material had been derived from T cells, B-cell-depleted T cells, or PBMCs.

Authors' data handling: Amplified reference gene primers provided the basis for estimating nucleated cell counts. The protocol was immunoSEQ multiplex PCR, while the TCRdb copy is restricted to in-frame clones and leaves out a portion. That table furnishes V, J and clone size, whereas the DNA furnished D and trimming. This table has around 230,000 clones, 70% to 90% appearing once. CDR1 and CDR2 from the germline V gene are MGHRA and YSYEKL. The CDR3 runs 16 residues. Trimming removed 4 bases from V and 2 bases from J; junction bases left unmatched: 3. The clonotype comes from a woman aged 70-85 years with active or convalescent COVID-19. Sample: peripheral blood. The rearrangement joins TRBV4-1 to TRBJ2-6; 9 positions agree with TRBD1. CDR3 sequence: CASSPQGAPGANVLTF. The CDR3 DNA sequence: TGCGCCAGCAGCCCACAGGGGGCGCCTGGGGCCAACGTCCTGACTTTC.